This T cell receptor beta chain is from a study of cytomegalovirus exposure and HLA in healthy donors. Both 60 Vbeta primers and 13 Jbeta primers went into the PCR. Sequenced by immunoSEQ multiplex PCR; TCRdb stores in-frame clones only, minus some. The sample lists roughly 110,000 clones; 60% to 85% were seen once. Only a few counts were recorded for this clone. The sequenced material came from PBMCs. This receptor was obtained from a female donor in good health and CMV-seronegative.

This CDR3 is CASSSSGGRSTDTQYF. The CDR3 nucleotides read TGTGCCAGCAGTTCTAGCGGGGGGAGAAGCACAGATACGCAGTATTTT. This sequence joins TRBV27 and TRBJ2-3, with 11 positions matching TRBD2. With 4 bases clipped from V and 0 bases from J, the junction kept 3 bases outside the gene matches. From germline, CDR1 is MNHEY and CDR2 SMNVEV (reference sequence). The CDR3 runs 16 residues.